Below, 27 T cell receptor beta chains from the same sample are listed, as sequenced in a study of CD8+CD57+ T cells in acquired aplastic anemia. The use of genomic DNA as template underpinned the TCR beta VDJ and CDR3 profiling. TCRdb fed the reads into MiXCR, producing one record per CDR3 protein. This sample has some 170,000 distinct CDR3 sequences, with more than 45% found just once. By flow cytometry, patients selected for sequencing had shown an expansion of CD8+CD57+ cells. The sample consisted of sorted CD4+, CD8+, or CD8+CD57+ T cells (not recorded which) from PBMCs. These receptor sequences come from a human donor with aplastic anemia.

The chain has TRBV7-3 and TRBJ2-7; TRBD1 aligns across 9 bases. The CDR3 spans 15 residues. Unmatched junction bases numbered 10, after V lost 4 bases and J lost 6 bases. Germline V gene lookup returns CDR1 SGHTA and CDR2 FQGTGA. The CDR3 DNA reads as TGTGCCAGCAGCTCCACCGGGACAGGGTCAAGCGAGCAGTACTTC. Translation gives CASSSTGTGSSEQYF. Full variable domain (rest looked up from reference TRBV7-3 and TRBJ2-7): GAGVSQTPSNKVTEKGKYVELRCDPISGHTALYWYRQSLGQGPEFLIYFQGTGAADDSGLPNDRFFAVRPEGSVSTLKIQRTERGDSAVYLCASSSTGTGSSEQYFGPGTRLTVT.

This clonotype was counted many times. This sequence joins TRBV19 and TRBJ1-5, with 7 bases lining up with TRBD1. Trimming removed 5 bases from V and 5 bases from J; junction bases left unmatched: 12. Germline CDR1 reads LNHDA; CDR2 reads SQIVND (reference sequence). The length of the CDR3 is 16 residues. The CDR3 region has the DNA TGTGCCAGTAGTCCCGAGGGGAGGGGGCAACATCAGCCCCAGCATTTT. This codes for CASSPEGRGQHQPQHF. Complete variable domain (other parts from reference TRBV19 and TRBJ1-5): DGGITQSPKYLFRKEGQNVTLSCEQNLNHDAMYWYRQDPGQGLRLIYYSQIVNDFQKGDIAEGYSVSREKKESFPLTVTSAQKNPTAFYLCASSPEGRGQHQPQHFGDGTRLSIL.

This clonotype was counted a few times. The rearrangement joins TRBV29-1 to TRBJ2-1; 10 bases line up with TRBD2. V shed 7 bases, J shed 2 bases, and the junction held 14 bases outside the gene matches. Germline CDR1 and CDR2: SQVTM and ANQGSEA. The CDR3 spans 17 residues. CDR3: CSAQGQGTSGTYNEQFF. In DNA, the CDR3 is TGCAGCGCACAAGGACAGGGAACTAGCGGGACCTACAATGAGCAGTTCTTC.

This clonotype appeared a few times. The CDR3 nucleotides are TGTGCCAGCAGCCACTGGAGCGGACAGAGCACAGATACGCAGTATTTT. Amino acids: CASSHWSGQSTDTQYF. The chain links TRBV3-1 to TRBJ2-3; D possibly corresponds to TRBD1 (6 bases). V was shortened by 3 bases and J by 0 bases, with 13 bases between the two germline ends. The CDR3 covers 16 residues. Per germline, CDR1 LGHDT and CDR2 YNNKEL (reference sequence).

This clonotype appeared many times. The chain joins TRBV4-2 to TRBJ1-2; the D is unclear. V was shortened by 1 base and J by 0 bases, with 9 bases between the two germline ends. CDR3 length equals 15 residues. Germline CDR1 reads LGHNA; CDR2 reads YNFKEQ. The CDR3 protein is CASSQGQAPNYGYTF. The CDR3 DNA is TGTGCCAGCAGCCAAGGACAAGCCCCTAACTATGGCTACACCTTC.

The chain joins TRBV2 to TRBJ1-6; TRBD1 matches 10 bases. J gave up 8 bases and V 4 bases, and 5 bases lay outside the gene matches. CDR1 is SNHLY, CDR2 FYNNEI, per germline. This CDR3 has 15 residues. The CDR3 sequence is CASSVTGGRDSPLHF. For the CDR3, the DNA is TGTGCCAGCAGTGTGACAGGGGGCAGGGATTCACCCCTCCACTTT. The full variable domain, with the rest looked up from reference TRBV2 and TRBJ1-6, is EPEVTQTPSHQVTQMGQEVILRCVPISNHLYFYWYRQILGQKVEFLVSFYNNEISEKSEIFDDQFSVERPDGSNFTLKIRSTKLEDSAMYFCASSVTGGRDSPLHFGNGTRLTVT.

To note about this clonotype: A much larger clone is a single base away; this may be a read error. Because it lacks the conserved phenylalanine or tryptophan at the end, this CDR3 is likely a read error. V usage is TRBV4-2 and J usage is TRBJ2-3; 14 bases map to TRBD2. The germline gives CDR1 LGHNA, CDR2 YNFKEQ. This CDR3 region has 16 residues. V shed 3 bases and J 2 bases; nucleotides not matched to a gene: 1. DNA of the CDR3: TGTGCCAGCAGCCAGACTAGCGGGGGGGACACAGATACGCAGTATTCT. Its translation: CASSQTSGGDTDTQYS.

The chain joins TRBV10-3 to TRBJ2-5; perhaps TRBD2 as D (5 bases). The V and J ends lost 6 bases and 6 bases respectively, with 17 bases between them. The CDR3 is 14 amino acids. Germline V CDR1 and CDR2: ENHRY, SYGVKD. The CDR3 spells CAIRDAGEVKTQYF. The CDR3 DNA reads as TGTGCCATCAGGGACGCGGGCGAGGTGAAGACCCAGTACTTC.

This chain connects TRBV20-1 to TRBJ2-7; the match to TRBD2 covers 10 bases. The V and J ends lost 1 base and 6 bases, in that order; junction bases with no gene match: 9. This CDR3 contains 15 residues. The V gene's germline CDR1 is DFQATT and CDR2 SNEGSKA (reference sequence). The CDR3 region is CSARGLAGDNGEQYF. For the CDR3, the DNA is TGCAGTGCTAGAGGGCTAGCGGGAGATAATGGCGAGCAGTACTTC.

In this sample, this clonotype turned up many times. The chain employs TRBV6-6 and TRBJ1-3; no definite D call. V dropped 0 bases and J dropped 4 bases, with 7 bases sitting between them. This CDR3 spans 14 amino acids. CDR1 is MNHNY and CDR2 is SVGAGI in the germline V gene (reference sequence). The CDR3 here is CASSYSWGGNTIYF. As DNA, the CDR3 is TGTGCCAGCAGTTACTCTTGGGGAGGAAACACCATATATTTT.

J is TRBJ1-2 and V is TRBV29-1; TRBD1 matches at 7 bases. The V and J ends lost 3 bases and 3 bases, in that order; junction bases with no gene match: 1. Germline lookup yields CDR1 SQVTM and CDR2 ANQGSEA. The CDR3 is 12 residues long. For the CDR3, the DNA is TGCAGCGTTGACCAGGGGGACTATGGCTACACCTTC. This sequence encodes CSVDQGDYGYTF.

This chain links TRBV15 with TRBJ2-4; perhaps D is TRBD1 or TRBD2 (5 bases each). Germline CDR1 reads LNHNV; CDR2 reads YYDKDF (reference sequence). The CDR3 length is 12 residues. V lost 5 bases, J lost 11 bases, and 13 bases lay in between. The CDR3 DNA is TGTGCCACCAGCGTGGGGGATAGCTTTCAGTACTTC. It codes for CATSVGDSFQYF. The variable domain in full, with the rest retrieved from reference TRBV15 and TRBJ2-4, is DAMVIQNPRYQVTQFGKPVTLSCSQTLNHNVMYWYQQKSSQAPKLLFHYYDKDFNNEADTPDNFQSRRPNTSFCFLDIRSPGLGDTAMYLCATSVGDSFQYFGAGTRLSVL.

The J gene is TRBJ2-3, the V gene TRBV11-2, with D hard to call. Per germline, CDR1 SGHAT and CDR2 FQNNGV. V shed 6 bases and J shed 3 bases, with 22 bases lying between them. The CDR3 consists of 17 residues. CDR3 sequence (DNA): TGTGCCAGCAGGGAAAGAAGTGTTGGGTATCTGACAGATACGCAGTATTTT. Amino acid sequence: CASRERSVGYLTDTQYF.

V usage is TRBV5-5 and J usage is TRBJ2-5; tentative D call: TRBD1 (6 bases). Germline V gene data show CDR1 as SGHKS and CDR2 as YYEKEE (reference sequence). The CDR3 is 11 residues long. The germline V and J ends were trimmed by 0 bases and 10 bases, with 7 bases remaining between them. The CDR3 loop is CASSLEGVQYF. In DNA, the CDR3 is TGTGCCAGCAGCTTGGAGGGGGTCCAGTACTTC.

The sample holds a few counts of this clonotype. J is TRBJ1-4 and V is TRBV27; 8 bases are a match to TRBD1. In germline, CDR1 is MNHEY, CDR2 SMNVEV (reference sequence). V dropped 5 bases and J dropped 6; count of bases not matched to a gene: 8. CDR3 length: 15 residues. The DNA for the CDR3 is TGTGCCAGCAGTCCGGACAGGGACGCCGATGAAAAACTGTTTTTT. Translated, it gives CASSPDRDADEKLFF.

This chain joins TRBV15 and TRBJ2-2; 7 positions agree with TRBD1. This CDR3 has 16 amino acids. V lost 5 bases and J lost 5; bases outside the gene matches: 11. From germline, CDR1 is LNHNV and CDR2 YYDKDF (reference sequence). CDR3 DNA: TGTGCCACCAGCGCCCCCGACAGGGATGGGACCGGGGAGCTGTTTTTT. Residues: CATSAPDRDGTGELFF.

In regard to this clonotype: A much larger clone differs from this one at a single base, so this may be a read error. The chain links TRBV6-5 to TRBJ2-5; tentatively, D is TRBD2 (5 bases). This CDR3 region has 13 residues. Germline CDR1 reads MNHEY; CDR2 reads SVGAGI. The CDR3 nucleotides read TGTGCCAGCAGTCACTCGATGGGGAGGACCCAGTACTTC. Its protein is CASSHSMGRTQYF.

Ten or more counts support this clonotype. This rearrangement joins TRBV15 to TRBJ2-5, with a tentative D call TRBD1 (5 bases). The CDR3 has 15 residues. The germline V and J ends were trimmed by 1 base and 4 bases, with 13 bases remaining between them. Germline values: CDR1 LNHNV, CDR2 YYDKDF (reference sequence). The CDR3 loop reads CATSRVGQYRETQYF. The CDR3 DNA is TGTGCCACCAGCAGAGTGGGGCAGTACCGAGAGACCCAGTACTTC.

The chain uses TRBV6-1 and TRBJ1-2; 7 bases are shared with TRBD1. This CDR3 is built from 14 residues. Per germline, CDR1 MNHNS and CDR2 SASEGT. V shed 2 bases and J 4 bases; nucleotides not matched to a gene: 4. CDR3 sequence: CASSERQGPYGYTF. The CDR3 region has the DNA TGTGCCAGCAGTGAACGACAGGGTCCCTATGGCTACACCTTC.

This clonotype was picked up a small number of times. The chain employs TRBV10-3 and TRBJ1-5, with D tentatively TRBD1 (5 bases). V was trimmed by 2 bases and J by 6 bases, leaving 11 bases between them. The length of the CDR3 is 14 residues. Germline values: CDR1 ENHRY, CDR2 SYGVKD. In DNA form, the CDR3 reads TGTGCCATCAGTGAGCTGGGACTACGTCAGCCCCAGCATTTT. Its translation: CAISELGLRQPQHF.

This chain connects TRBV7-2 to TRBJ2-7; D possibly uses TRBD1 or TRBD2 (6 bases each). CDR1 is SGHTA and CDR2 is FQGNSA in the germline V gene. V was trimmed by 3 bases and J by 1 base, leaving 13 bases between them. The CDR3 is made up of 15 amino acids. For the CDR3, the DNA is TGTGCCAGCAGCTTCGAGGGGGGCCGGTCCTACGAGCAGTACTTC. Translated: CASSFEGGRSYEQYF.

The chain employs TRBV6-5 and TRBJ2-5; TRBD1 matches at 9 bases. This CDR3 region has 14 residues. V gave up 2 bases and J gave up 5 bases; unmatched junction bases: 3. Germline V gives CDR1 MNHEY, CDR2 SVGAGI. CDR3 loop: CASSYQTGGETQYF. The CDR3 nucleotides read TGTGCCAGCAGTTACCAGACAGGGGGGGAGACCCAGTACTTC.

This clonotype was seen at least ten times. The chain has TRBV5-4 and TRBJ1-2; 8 nucleotides match TRBD1. V gave up 7 bases and J gave up 4 bases; unmatched junction bases: 9. Germline loops: CDR1 SGHNT, CDR2 YYREEE (reference sequence). This CDR3 is built from 14 residues. The CDR3 nucleotides read TGTGCCAGCCGCTCAGGACAGGGACTCTATGGCTACACCTTC. This translates into CASRSGQGLYGYTF.

This clonotype was seen just once. V gene TRBV27 combines with J gene TRBJ2-5; a possible D gene is TRBD1 (6 bases). The V gene lost 6 bases and the J gene lost 5 bases, with 13 bases spanning the gap. This CDR3 has 13 amino acids. Germline CDR1 MNHEY, CDR2 SMNVEV (reference sequence). The CDR3, as DNA: TGTGCCAGCAGCATACAGGGTTGGGAGACCCAGTACTTC. It codes for CASSIQGWETQYF.

As concerns this clonotype: A read error may explain this, as a much larger clone is one base away. This rearrangement joins TRBV6-2 or TRBV6-3 to TRBJ2-1; 8 nucleotides line up with TRBD2. V gave up 2 bases and J gave up 5 bases; unmatched junction bases: 8. The CDR3 length is 16 residues. Germline V gene sequence: CDR1 MNHEY, CDR2 SVGEGT. The CDR3 DNA reads as TGTGCCAGCAGTTACGGGCTCGAGCGGGGGCACAATGAGCAGTTCTTC. Translating gives CASSYGLERGHNEQFF.

In this sample, this clonotype turned up many times. V usage is TRBV11-3 and J usage is TRBJ2-7; 7 bases are a match to TRBD1. Germline CDR1 SGHNT, CDR2 YENEEA. With 7 bases clipped from V and 0 bases from J, the junction kept 12 bases outside the gene matches. The CDR3 length is 16 residues. CDR3 sequence reads: CASTKGLGQSSYEQYF. For the CDR3, the DNA is TGTGCCAGCACCAAGGGGCTGGGACAGAGCTCCTACGAGCAGTACTTC. Using reference TRBV11-3 and TRBJ2-7 for the parts outside the CDR3, the full variable domain is EAGVVQSPRYKIIEKKQPVAFWCNPISGHNTLYWYLQNLGQGPELLIRYENEEAVDDSQLPKDRFSAERLKGVDSTLKIQPAELGDSAVYLCASTKGLGQSSYEQYFGPGTRLTVT.

The chain has TRBV7-3 and TRBJ2-2; D uncertain. This CDR3 has 15 residues. From germline, CDR1 is SGHTA and CDR2 FQGTGA. V was shortened by 8 bases and J by 2 bases, with 15 bases between the two germline ends. CDR3 nucleotide sequence: TGTGCCAGCTCACCACTTGGGGATAACACCGGGGAGCTGTTTTTT. Protein product: CASSPLGDNTGELFF.